What follows are 24 T cell receptor beta chains derived from one specimen sequenced in a study of blood T cell repertoires in COVID-19. Sequencing was performed with immunoSEQ multiplex PCR; in TCRdb, only in-frame clones are kept and a portion is missing. This sample has roughly 330,000 clones, with about 87% found just once. The sample was PBMCs or T cells enriched from blood (not recorded which). The receptor source for this set is a woman aged 30 to 39 who had recovered from COVID-19.

The chain recombines TRBV6-5 with TRBJ2-5; 7 nucleotides align to TRBD2. CDR3 size: 15 residues. Germline assignment: CDR1 MNHEY and CDR2 SVGAGI. V was pared by 2 bases and J by 5 bases, with 8 bases of the junction left unmatched. CDR3 nucleotide sequence: TGTGCCAGCAGTTACACTGCGGGGGAGGAGGAGACCCAGTACTTC. Amino acid sequence: CASSYTAGEEETQYF.

The chain uses TRBV28 and TRBJ1-2, with no clear D. V dropped 7 bases and J dropped 4 bases, with 10 bases sitting between them. This CDR3 comprises 12 residues. Germline CDR1 reads MDHEN; CDR2 reads SYDVKM. The CDR3 loop reads CASNGEVYGYTF. The CDR3 DNA sequence: TGTGCCAGCAATGGAGAAGTCTATGGCTACACCTTC.

The rearrangement links TRBV29-1 to TRBJ1-2, with D perhaps TRBD1 (5 bases). The CDR3 has 14 amino acids. Trimming removed 4 bases at V and 4 bases at J, with 16 bases between. Germline lookup yields CDR1 SQVTM and CDR2 ANQGSEA. CDR3 DNA: TGCAGCGTTGGGGGGAGGGCGAAGATCTATGGCTACACCTTC. It encodes CSVGGRAKIYGYTF.

The J gene is TRBJ2-5, the V gene TRBV30, with D perhaps matching TRBD2 (7 bases). The CDR3 covers 14 residues. Trimming took 3 bases from V and 5 from J, leaving 16 bases between them. Germline V CDR1 and CDR2: GTSNPN, SVGIG (reference sequence). CDR3 sequence reads: CAWRGPGGHETQYF. The CDR3 nucleotides read TGTGCCTGGAGGGGCCCGGGGGGCCACGAGACCCAGTACTTC.

The rearrangement uses TRBV6-5 and TRBJ2-5; 11 bases agree with TRBD1. J lost 9 bases, V lost 4 bases, and 13 bases had no gene match. Germline V gene data show CDR1 as MNHEY and CDR2 as SVGAGI. The CDR3 has 16 amino acids. This CDR3 is CASSSPRTGGREAQYF. CDR3 bases: TGTGCCAGCAGTTCCCCCCGGACAGGGGGCCGTGAGGCCCAGTACTTC.

The chain carries TRBV19 and TRBJ1-1; TRBD1 matches at 7 bases. The CDR3 extends over 15 amino acids. After removal of 0 bases from V and 4 bases from J, the junction contained 5 bases not matched to a gene. Germline V gives CDR1 LNHDA, CDR2 SQIVND (reference sequence). In nucleotides, the CDR3 is TGTGCCAGTAGTATAGATTACAGGGGAGCCACTGAAGCTTTCTTT. The encoded protein is CASSIDYRGATEAFF.

This chain connects TRBV5-1 to TRBJ1-4, with a weak D call TRBD1 (5 bases). Trimming cost V 2 bases and J 0 bases, with 14 bases left between them. This CDR3 has 17 amino acids. Germline V gene sequence: CDR1 SGHRS, CDR2 YFSETQ. The CDR3 spells CASSLHGGGATNEKLFF. CDR3 bases: TGCGCCAGCAGCTTACATGGCGGGGGAGCAACTAATGAAAAACTGTTTTTT.

The CDR3: CASSLGGGTEAFF. Written as DNA, the CDR3 is TGCGCCAGCAGCTTGGGGGGAGGCACTGAAGCTTTCTTT. The chain links TRBV5-1 to TRBJ1-1; D unresolved. Germline V gives CDR1 SGHRS, CDR2 YFSETQ. V was cut by 0 bases and J by 4 bases, with 7 bases left in between. The CDR3 runs 13 residues.

The chain recombines TRBV4-1 with TRBJ1-5, with D hard to call. The CDR3 has 13 residues. Germline CDR1 reads MGHRA; CDR2 reads YSYEKL. V lost 2 bases and J 5 bases, leaving 7 bases between the germline ends. The CDR3 DNA sequence: TGCGCCAGCAGCCAAATCTTAGATCAGCCCCAGCATTTT. The encoded protein is CASSQILDQPQHF.

This chain joins TRBV28 and TRBJ1-2; D is ambiguous. CDR1 and CDR2 (germline): MDHEN, SYDVKM. V was pared by 11 bases and J by 5 bases, with 15 bases between. The CDR3 is 12 residues long. The chain's CDR3 is CALGEGRYGYTF. The CDR3, as DNA: TGTGCCCTGGGAGAGGGCAGGTATGGCTACACCTTC.

The rearrangement joins TRBV5-8 to TRBJ1-2; no clear D. The germline V and J ends were trimmed by 3 bases and 8 bases, with 17 bases remaining between them. CDR1 and CDR2 (germline): SGHTS, YDEGEE. This CDR3 has 14 residues. DNA for the CDR3: TGTGCCAGCAGCTCCCTACCCGAGGCAAGGGGCTACACCTTC. It is translated as CASSSLPEARGYTF.

This rearrangement joins TRBV7-6 to TRBJ2-6; D might be TRBD2 (6 bases). The V end was cut by 1 base, the J end by 4 bases, with 11 bases between. This CDR3 region has 16 residues. Per the germline V gene, CDR1 is SGHVS and CDR2 is FNYEAQ. The CDR3 DNA reads as TGTGCCAGCAGCTTAGTGGGGGGTGCCGGGGCCAACGTCCTGACTTTC. Translated: CASSLVGGAGANVLTF.

The chain joins TRBV5-1 to TRBJ2-7; possible D gene TRBD1, 6 bases. CDR3 length equals 15 residues. Trimming took off 4 bases at V and 0 bases at J, with 14 bases between the two ends. Germline assignment: CDR1 SGHRS and CDR2 YFSETQ. Here the CDR3 reads CASSLGDTSSYEQYF. The CDR3 region has the DNA TGCGCCAGCAGCCTGGGGGACACCTCCTCCTACGAGCAGTACTTC. Drawing the rest from reference TRBV5-1 and TRBJ2-7, the complete variable domain is KAGVTQTPRYLIKTRGQQVTLSCSPISGHRSVSWYQQTPGQGLQFLFEYFSETQRNKGNFPGRFSGRQFSNSRSEMNVSTLELGDSALYLCASSLGDTSSYEQYFGPGTRLTVT.

This sequence joins TRBV9 and TRBJ1-2; D is possibly TRBD1 (6 bases). Germline V gene lookup returns CDR1 SGDLS and CDR2 YYNGEE. V dropped 2 bases and J dropped 0 bases, with 11 bases sitting between them. This CDR3 region has 15 residues. The CDR3 here is CASSVGGSANYGYTF. In DNA, the CDR3 is TGTGCCAGCAGCGTTGGGGGCTCAGCTAACTATGGCTACACCTTC.

The rearrangement uses TRBV2 and TRBJ2-7; 7 bases are a match to TRBD1. The V segment lost 6 bases and the J segment 3 bases; nucleotides outside the gene matches: 11. CDR3 length: 15 residues. The V gene's germline CDR1 is SNHLY and CDR2 FYNNEI. CDR3 in amino acids: CASRESGQPLYEQYF. DNA of the CDR3: TGTGCCAGCAGGGAATCGGGACAGCCTCTCTACGAGCAGTACTTC.

V and J are TRBV5-5 and TRBJ1-4; TRBD1 aligns across 9 bases. This CDR3 spans 16 amino acids. J gave up 4 bases and V 0 bases, and 4 bases lay outside the gene matches. Germline V lookup: CDR1 SGHKS, CDR2 YYEKEE (reference sequence). Written as DNA, the CDR3 is TGTGCCAGCAGCTTGGAACAGGGGGCTGGTAATGAAAAACTGTTTTTT. This translates into CASSLEQGAGNEKLFF.

The chain recombines TRBV2 with TRBJ1-1; unclear D gene. CDR3 length equals 14 residues. From germline, CDR1 is SNHLY and CDR2 FYNNEI. With 3 bases removed from V and 1 base from J, the gap between germline ends came to 9 bases. The chain's CDR3 is CASSDRTRNTEAFF. CDR3 sequence (DNA): TGTGCCAGCAGTGACCGTACACGGAACACTGAAGCTTTCTTT.

The chain joins TRBV2 to TRBJ2-2; D is uncertain. Germline V gene lookup returns CDR1 SNHLY and CDR2 FYNNEI. The CDR3 runs 13 residues. Trimming took 7 bases from V and 5 from J, leaving 11 bases between them. The CDR3 DNA follows: TGTGCCAGCAACCCGACGGAGACCGGGGAGCTGTTTTTT. It encodes CASNPTETGELFF.

The chain uses TRBV3-1 (or the pseudogene TRBV3-2) and TRBJ1-2; D unclear. Trimming removed 0 bases at V and 5 bases at J, with 7 bases between. The germline V gene has CDR1 LGHDT and CDR2 YNNKEL (reference sequence). The CDR3 runs 13 residues. This CDR3 is CASSQERVYGYTF. The CDR3, as DNA: TGTGCCAGCAGCCAAGAGAGGGTTTATGGCTACACCTTC.

V and J are TRBV5-1 and TRBJ1-2; unclear D gene. Germline V CDR1 and CDR2: SGHRS, YFSETQ. The CDR3 extends over 15 amino acids. Trimming took 4 bases from V and 3 from J, leaving 16 bases between them. As DNA, the CDR3 is TGCGCCAGCAGCGAAGAGGTACGGGGATACTATGGCTACACCTTC. It is translated as CASSEEVRGYYGYTF.

This chain uses TRBV19 with TRBJ1-4; D ambiguous. This CDR3 is 14 amino acids long. Germline V gene lookup returns CDR1 LNHDA and CDR2 SQIVND (reference sequence). The V and J ends lost 3 bases and 4 bases respectively, with 9 bases between them. The CDR3, as DNA: TGTGCCAGTAGTATGCAAGAGATTAATGAAAAACTGTTTTTT. This gives the protein CASSMQEINEKLFF.

The CDR3 reads CASSLVGTGGSSGNTIYF. The CDR3 coding sequence is TGTGCCAGCAGCTTAGTGGGGACAGGGGGCTCCTCTGGAAACACCATATATTTT. V and J are TRBV7-8 and TRBJ1-3; 12 bases match TRBD1. This CDR3 spans 18 amino acids. Unmatched junction bases numbered 4, after V lost 1 base and J lost 0 bases. Germline CDR1 SGHVS, CDR2 FQNEAQ.

The gene calls are TRBV5-5 and TRBJ2-5; TRBD2 agrees at 10 bases. The V gene's germline CDR1 is SGHKS and CDR2 YYEKEE (reference sequence). The CDR3 extends over 15 amino acids. V lost 1 base to trimming and J lost 4 bases; unmatched junction nucleotides: 4. CDR3 coding DNA: TGTGCCAGCAGCTTGTCGAGCGGGGGGGTAGAGACCCAGTACTTC. Translation: CASSLSSGGVETQYF.

This clone was found many times. The rearrangement joins TRBV11-3 to TRBJ1-5; 8 positions match TRBD1. The CDR3 is made up of 15 amino acids. CDR1 is SGHNT and CDR2 is YENEEA in the germline V gene. J lost 7 bases, V lost 5 bases, and 10 bases had no gene match. The CDR3 bases are TGTGCCAGCAGCCAGTGGACAGGGTTTAGGCAGCCCCAGCATTTT. Translating it yields CASSQWTGFRQPQHF.